Shown below are 4 T cell receptor beta chains from a single sample sequenced in a study of T-cell reconstitution after alpha-beta-depleted transplantation in children. Unique molecular identifiers featured in how the TCRbeta library was prepared. MiXCR was run by TCRdb on the PCR reads, yielding one entry per CDR3 protein. This table has about 590,000 distinct CDR3 sequences, approximately 12% appearing once. The sample in question was PBMCs, mostly from graft donor cells, obtained 360 days after TCRalphabeta/CD19-depleted stem cell transplant. The receptors shown here come from a male patient aged 10 to 17 who had a stem cell transplant for acute myeloid leukemia, so the T cells may come from the graft donor.

This clonotype was counted only a few times. The gene calls are TRBV20-1 and TRBJ2-5; TRBD1 might be the D (6 bases). Germline loops: CDR1 DFQATT, CDR2 SNEGSKA (reference sequence). V lost 3 bases and J lost 1, with 15 bases in between. The CDR3 length is 15 residues. CDR3 nucleotide sequence: TGCAGTGCTAGGAAATTGTTCAGGGGCCAAGAGACCCAGTACTTC. Translation: CSARKLFRGQETQYF.

This clonotype has at least ten counts. V gene TRBV12-3 or TRBV12-4 combines with J gene TRBJ1-1, with 7 bases fitting TRBD1. J was trimmed by 5 bases and V by 4 bases; bases with no gene match: 7. This CDR3 comprises 14 residues. This CDR3 is CASSSRGMRTEAFF. The CDR3 DNA sequence: TGTGCCAGCAGTTCCAGGGGGATGAGAACTGAAGCTTTCTTT.

This clonotype has ten or more counts. The J gene is TRBJ2-7, the V gene TRBV28; 9 nucleotides line up with TRBD2. V lost 4 bases and J lost 4; bases outside the gene matches: 5. The CDR3 sequence is 14 residues long. CDR1 is MDHEN and CDR2 is SYDVKM in the germline V gene. CDR3 bases: TGTGCCAGCAGTTCCCTAGCGGGGTTATACGAGCAGTACTTC. Its protein is CASSSLAGLYEQYF.

This clonotype was observed at least ten times. The V and J genes are TRBV12-5 and TRBJ2-1; 8 bases fit TRBD2. The trim removed 1 base at V and 1 base at J, leaving 3 bases unmatched. The CDR3 loop spans 16 amino acids. The germline V gene has CDR1 LGHNT and CDR2 FRNRAP. The DNA of the CDR3 is TGTGCTAGTGGTTTGGGTTTAGCGGGGTCCTACAATGAGCAGTTCTTC. Protein product: CASGLGLAGSYNEQFF.